This T cell receptor beta chain was captured in a study of CD8 T cells in Susac syndrome (dated by TCRdb to the late 2010s). Study-level background: Among the Susac syndrome patients who were sequenced, clinically active disease was present in over 5 and clinical remission was observed in fewer than 10. Susac syndrome patients were therapy-naive, on corticosteroids (some also receiving IVIg), or on IVIg alone at blood withdrawal. Repertoire sequencing was used to test whether CD8+ T cell activation and differentiation in Susac syndrome was antigen driven. Overall results and qualifications from the work: The number of individuals in the TCR sequencing and HLA analysis was recognized as being relatively small. In patients with Susac syndrome, the CD4+ T cell repertoire showed no detectable clonal expansion.

RNA was extracted using the RNeasy kit, and roughly 0.45 to 1 microgram was reverse transcribed with random hexamers. TCR beta CDR3 regions were amplified with the immunoSEQ multiplex PCR assay covering 54 Vbeta and 13 Jbeta segments. PCR amplification bias was corrected using a synthetic template baseline for primer optimization and computational correction. Per the source publication's procedure: Only productive sequences were kept, with reads annotated to V, D and J genes according to IMGT and analyzed in immunoSEQ Analyzer. To calculate clonality, Shannon entropy was normalized by log2 of the number of productive unique sequences and then subtracted from one. For each patient and control, public and private clones were evaluated within the 100 most prevalent clones. Clones were defined as Susac-specific if absent from the healthy and MS cohorts, from more than 900 published viral clones and from other ImmuneACCESS disease sequences. TCRdb reprocessed the public reads (quality trimming at Q25 with fastp, clone calling with MiXCR) and kept in-frame beta chains. Under each unique CDR3 protein, matching rows form one entry showing the most common genes and DNA. The V and J calls shown here were made by TCRdb, not taken from the authors' results. Present in this sample are a few hundred thousand distinct CDR3 sequences, 94% of which were seen just once. The top ten clones comprise under 0.2% of the sample.

Points on this clonotype: There is no known antigen for this receptor. No much larger clone exists at a distance of one base, and base qualities are not known.

CDR1 MNHNS and CDR2 SASEGT were looked up in the germline V gene. Measured from the cysteine to the phenylalanine, the CDR3 is 16 residues long. Solely the CDR3 DNA is kept, with 48 bases framed from the first base. V was cut back by 8 bases and J by 4 bases, leaving a gap of 23 bases between them. Peripheral blood CD8+ and CD4+ T cells from healthy donors, Susac syndrome patients and multiple sclerosis patients were profiled using high-throughput TCR beta sequencing. Susac syndrome patients met recently defined diagnostic criteria for definite or probable disease. Bulk CD8+ and CD4+ T cells were purified by magnetic negative isolation, whereas CD8+ TEMRA cells were enriched by FACS. Blood was drawn into EDTA tubes, processed within 24 hours, and PBMCs were isolated by density gradient centrifugation. PBMCs intended for TCR sequencing were cryopreserved in liquid nitrogen and were subsequently thawed in a 37 degrees C water bath. The sorted or isolated CD4+, CD8+ and CD8+ TEMRA cells reached a purity of at least 90%.

Rearrangement joined TRBV6-1 to TRBJ1-1; TRBD1 might be the D gene, on 6 matching bases. The clonotype originates from a human donor with Susac syndrome. The sample comprised CD4+ T cells from PBMCs. For the CDR3, the sequence is CASQSRTREGGTEAFF. The nucleotides read TGTGCCAGCCAGAGTCGTACAAGGGAAGGGGGCACTGAAGCTTTCTTT.